These 24 T cell receptor beta chains originate from one sample sequenced in a study of T-cell memory formation after mild COVID-19. TCRdb redid the calling of the 5' RACE reads with MiXCR, one entry per CDR3 protein. Altogether about 310,000 distinct CDR3 sequences are present, around 19% being singletons, with the ten largest covering around a fifth. The material sequenced was PBMCs or a T cell subset sorted from them (not recorded which). The receptors shown here come from a man between 18 and 29 years old who had mild COVID-19 (a few samples of this study predate the infection). Cell type and time point are not known.

This clonotype turned up a few times. The V gene is TRBV6-2 or TRBV6-3, the J gene TRBJ1-5; a possible D gene is TRBD1 (5 bases). V was shortened by 6 bases and J by 2 bases, with 14 bases between the two germline ends. The CDR3 extends over 15 amino acids. The germline V gene has CDR1 MNHEY and CDR2 SVGEGT. The CDR3 coding sequence is TGTGCCAGCAGGCGCCGGGACGGCCGCAATCAGCCCCAGCATTTT. Residues: CASRRRDGRNQPQHF.

This clonotype came up many times. V is TRBV6-2 or TRBV6-3 and J is TRBJ2-3; D is unclear. Trimming stripped 4 bases from V and 6 bases from J, with 8 bases between. The CDR3 is 12 residues long. Germline V CDR1 and CDR2: MNHEY, SVGEGT. The CDR3 nucleotides are TGTGCCAGCAGTTTCTCCTCCGATACGCAGTATTTT. This translates into CASSFSSDTQYF.

In this sample, this clonotype turned up many times. This chain connects TRBV7-7 to TRBJ2-1; 7 bases are shared with TRBD2. The germline gives CDR1 SSHAT, CDR2 FNYEAQ (reference sequence). This CDR3 is built from 11 residues. V was clipped by 5 bases and J by 9 bases; unmatched bases: 1. CDR3 DNA: TGTGCCAGCAGCGGCGGGGGTGAGCAGTTCTTC. Protein: CASSGGGEQFF.

This clonotype has a count of ten or more. This chain connects TRBV4-1 to TRBJ1-2, with no clear D. V was clipped by 0 bases and J by 5 bases, with 7 bases between them. In germline, CDR1 is MGHRA, CDR2 YSYEKL. The CDR3 covers 13 residues. CDR3 bases: TGCGCCAGCAGCCAAGAATCCGGGTATGGCTACACCTTC. Translating gives CASSQESGYGYTF.

This rearrangement joins TRBV7-6 to TRBJ1-6; D call uncertain. The CDR3 extends over 16 amino acids. The V and J ends lost 2 bases and 5 bases respectively, with 13 bases between them. Per germline, CDR1 SGHVS and CDR2 FNYEAQ. CDR3 loop: CASSLQPPGNNSPLHF. DNA of the CDR3: TGTGCCAGCAGCTTACAGCCTCCTGGTAATAATTCACCCCTCCACTTT.

The sample holds a few counts of this clonotype. V gene TRBV7-9 combines with J gene TRBJ2-1, with D possibly matching TRBD1 (5 bases). The germline CDR1 and CDR2 sequences are SEHNR and FQNEAQ (reference sequence). There are 14 residues in the CDR3. The V and J ends lost 7 bases and 4 bases respectively, with 14 bases between them. CDR3 DNA: TGTGCCAGCATGCTTGGGGCCCTATACAATGAGCAGTTCTTC. Translation: CASMLGALYNEQFF. The full variable domain, in which reference TRBV7-9 and TRBJ2-1 provide the parts outside the CDR3, is DTGVSQNPRHKITKRGQNVTFRCDPISEHNRLYWYRQTLGQGPEFLTYFQNEAQLEKSRLLSDRFSAERPKGSFSTLEIQRTEQGDSAMYLCASMLGALYNEQFFGPGTRLTVL.

This clonotype has more than one count but fewer than ten. V and J are TRBV18 and TRBJ2-1, with 8 bases aligning to TRBD2. The CDR3 contains 14 residues. Germline CDR1 and CDR2: KGHSH and LQKENI. The J segment lost 9 bases and the V segment lost 3 bases, leaving 7 bases of the junction unmatched. The CDR3 here is CASSPSSGGPEQFF. The CDR3, as DNA: TGTGCCAGCTCACCCAGCTCGGGGGGGCCTGAGCAGTTCTTC. Drawing the rest from reference TRBV18 and TRBJ2-1, the complete variable domain is NAGVMQNPRHLVRRRGQEARLRCSPMKGHSHVYWYRQLPEEGLKFMVYLQKENIIDESGMPKERFSAEFPKEGPSILRIQQVVRGDSAAYFCASSPSSGGPEQFFGPGTRLTVL.

The table lists this clonotype with a few counts. The gene calls are TRBV20-1 and TRBJ2-7; 12 bases line up with TRBD2. Germline V lookup: CDR1 DFQATT, CDR2 SNEGSKA (reference sequence). The CDR3 contains 14 residues. The V and J ends lost 3 bases and 1 base, in that order; junction bases with no gene match: 1. CDR3 amino acids: CSARTSGGSYEQYV. CDR3 coding DNA: TGCAGTGCTAGGACTAGCGGGGGATCCTACGAGCAGTACGTC.

This clonotype was detected only a few times. The rearrangement uses TRBV20-1 and TRBJ2-5, with D tentatively TRBD1 (6 bases). The CDR3 is 14 amino acids. From germline, CDR1 is DFQATT and CDR2 SNEGSKA (reference sequence). The V and J ends lost 7 bases and 6 bases respectively, with 21 bases between them. The CDR3 DNA sequence: TGCAGTGTTTCCGGGACACCTCCTTTGAAGACCCAGTACTTC. Translating gives CSVSGTPPLKTQYF.

The gene calls are TRBV11-2 and TRBJ2-5; weak D call: TRBD1 (10 bases). This CDR3 has 18 amino acids. V was cut by 2 bases and J by 3 bases, with 22 bases left in between. Looked up from germline, CDR1 is SGHAT and CDR2 is FQNNGV. DNA of the CDR3: TGTGCCAGCAGCTTAAGGCGGGGGGGACAGGGGAGGAAAGAGACCCAGTACTTC. Translation gives CASSLRRGGQGRKETQYF.

This clonotype was picked up many times. The chain recombines TRBV13 with TRBJ2-7; perhaps D is TRBD1 or TRBD2 (5 bases each). This CDR3 has 14 residues. Germline V lookup: CDR1 PRHDT, CDR2 FYEKMQ (reference sequence). V was pared by 3 bases and J by 2 bases, with 11 bases between. The CDR3 sequence: CASSLPGPTYEQYF. The CDR3 DNA reads as TGTGCCAGCAGCTTGCCGGGACCTACCTACGAGCAGTACTTC.

This clonotype occurred a few times. The rearrangement links TRBV20-1 to TRBJ1-2; unclear D gene. Germline CDR1 reads DFQATT; CDR2 reads SNEGSKA (reference sequence). V was cut by 8 bases and J by 3 bases, with 16 bases left in between. This CDR3 is built from 13 residues. The CDR3 DNA reads as TGCAGTCCTCTCGACAAGAGCTACTATGGCTACACCTTC. Encoded protein: CSPLDKSYYGYTF.

This clonotype has a handful of counts. This chain joins TRBV5-1 and TRBJ2-5; D ambiguous. The CDR3 runs to 15 residues. Trimming cost V 0 bases and J 2 bases, with 11 bases left between them. CDR1 is SGHRS and CDR2 is YFSETQ in the germline V gene. The CDR3 here is CASSLVWAAQETQYF. The DNA for the CDR3 is TGCGCCAGCAGCTTGGTTTGGGCAGCTCAAGAGACCCAGTACTTC.

This rearrangement joins TRBV28 to TRBJ1-5; TRBD1 aligns across 8 bases. The CDR3 runs 15 residues. Trimming at V came to 6 bases and at J to 7 bases, leaving 11 bases not matched to a gene. The germline gives CDR1 MDHEN, CDR2 SYDVKM. CDR3 region: CASRDRTGFNQPQHF. The CDR3 coding sequence is TGTGCCAGCAGGGATCGGACAGGGTTTAACCAGCCCCAGCATTTT.

This sequence joins TRBV7-8 and TRBJ1-3; possible D gene TRBD1, 5 bases. The CDR3 contains 15 residues. Germline CDR1 reads SGHVS; CDR2 reads FQNEAQ. The V end was cut by 5 bases, the J end by 2 bases, with 13 bases between. The CDR3 loop reads CASSQRGGPGNTIYF. The CDR3 nucleotides are TGTGCCAGCAGCCAAAGGGGAGGTCCTGGAAACACCATATATTTT.

The chain links TRBV6-2 or TRBV6-3 to TRBJ1-1; no clear D gene. V shed 7 bases and J shed 8 bases, with 11 bases lying between them. Germline CDR1 reads MNHEY; CDR2 reads SVGEGT. CDR3 size: 11 residues. Here the CDR3 reads CASTYLAEAFF. CDR3 nucleotide sequence: TGTGCCAGCACCTACCTCGCAGAAGCTTTCTTT.

V and J are TRBV6-2 or TRBV6-3 and TRBJ1-4, with D tentatively TRBD1 (5 bases). Germline V CDR1 and CDR2: MNHEY, SVGEGT. This CDR3 spans 16 amino acids. The ends were cut back, 2 bases at V and 7 bases at J, with 17 bases in the middle. This CDR3 reads CASSYPIGGAREKLFF. The CDR3 DNA reads as TGTGCCAGCAGTTACCCCATTGGCGGGGCGCGTGAAAAACTGTTTTTT.

This clonotype was detected only a few times. This sequence joins TRBV11-2 and TRBJ2-1; 9 bases are shared with TRBD1. Germline lookup yields CDR1 SGHAT and CDR2 FQNNGV. The trim removed 2 bases at V and 9 bases at J, leaving 2 bases unmatched. The CDR3 has 13 residues. The CDR3 region has the DNA TGTGCCAGCAGCTTACGGGACAGGGCTGAGCAGTTCTTC. Residues: CASSLRDRAEQFF. The whole variable domain, remainder taken from reference TRBV11-2 and TRBJ2-1, is EAGVAQSPRYKIIEKRQSVAFWCNPISGHATLYWYQQILGQGPKLLIQFQNNGVVDDSQLPKDRFSAERLKGVDSTLKIQPAKLEDSAVYLCASSLRDRAEQFFGPGTRLTVL.

This clonotype was seen more than once but under ten times. The CDR3 sequence: CASSPRTGGTQNDIQYF. The CDR3 DNA follows: TGTGCCAGCAGCCCCCGGACAGGGGGGACCCAAAACGACATTCAGTACTTC. This chain joins TRBV4-2 and TRBJ2-4; 10 positions agree with TRBD1. The CDR3 covers 17 residues. The V segment lost 4 bases and the J segment 8 bases; nucleotides outside the gene matches: 14. From germline, CDR1 is LGHNA and CDR2 YNFKEQ.

The V call is TRBV5-1, the J call TRBJ1-1; the D is unclear. V was clipped by 4 bases and J by 1 base, with 14 bases between them. From germline, CDR1 is SGHRS and CDR2 YFSETQ. The CDR3 extends over 15 amino acids. DNA for the CDR3: TGCGCCAGCAGCCCCCCCGGCAGTAAGAACACTGAAGCTTTCTTT. Translating it yields CASSPPGSKNTEAFF.

This clonotype has more than one count but fewer than ten. The J gene is TRBJ1-2, the V gene TRBV12-3 or TRBV12-4; D is uncertain. There are 13 residues in the CDR3. V lost 7 bases, J lost 3 bases, and 12 bases lay in between. This chain's CDR3 is CASKRDLHYGYTF. CDR3 DNA sequence: TGTGCCAGCAAGAGGGATCTCCACTATGGCTACACCTTC.

This chain uses TRBV10-2 with TRBJ2-7; D not resolved. V gave up 2 bases and J gave up 5 bases, with 7 bases separating them. Germline V CDR1 and CDR2: WSHSY, SAAADI. The CDR3 contains 12 residues. The CDR3: CASSEGLNEQYF. In DNA form, the CDR3 reads TGCGCCAGCAGTGAGGGGTTAAACGAGCAGTACTTC.

This chain links TRBV6-2 or TRBV6-3 with TRBJ2-1; 7 bases align to TRBD2. Germline-derived CDR1 and CDR2 are MNHEY and SVGEGT. The ends lost 2 bases at V and 4 bases at J; junction bases unmatched: 5. This CDR3 is 15 amino acids long. CDR3 amino acids: CASSYGGTTYNEQFF. CDR3 nucleotides: TGTGCCAGCAGTTACGGTGGGACTACTTACAATGAGCAGTTCTTC.

This clonotype was seen more than once but under ten times. V usage is TRBV29-1 and J usage is TRBJ1-1; maybe TRBD1 (5 bases). V shed 3 bases and J shed 4 bases, with 6 bases lying between them. The CDR3 spans 11 residues. Germline V gives CDR1 SQVTM, CDR2 ANQGSEA. The CDR3 region is CSVDRATEAFF. The CDR3, as DNA: TGCAGCGTTGACAGGGCCACTGAAGCTTTCTTT. Drawing the rest from reference TRBV29-1 and TRBJ1-1, the complete variable domain is SAVISQKPSRDICQRGTSLTIQCQVDSQVTMMFWYRQQPGQSLTLIATANQGSEATYESGFVIDKFPISRPNLTFSTLTVSNMSPEDSSIYLCSVDRATEAFFGQGTRLTVV.